This is a list of T cell receptor beta chains from one sample in a study of shared clonotypes between healthy human individuals. Libraries were prepared by immunoSEQ multiplex PCR; TCRdb keeps only in-frame clonotypes and omits some of them. Among over a million clones listed, roughly 97% were seen once. Sequenced: naive CD4+ T cells sorted from blood. The receptors were gathered from a man younger than 40 in good health. CDR3s include the opening cysteine and the closing phenylalanine or tryptophan. The D gene is left open where the match is weak.

cdr3_nt cdr3_aa j_call v_call d_call
TGTGCCAGTAGTATAGGCCCTAGCCAGCAGTTCTTC CASSIGPSQQFF TRBJ2-1 TRBV19 .
TGTGCCAGCAGTGAAAAGGCAGGGGTCGCTGGGGCCAACGTCCTGACTTTC CASSEKAGVAGANVLTF TRBJ2-6 TRBV6-1 .
TGTGCCAGCAGTAGTCGGGTAGCTACAATTCGCACTGAAGCTTTCTTT CASSSRVATIRTEAFF TRBJ1-1 TRBV21-1 .
TGTGCCAGCAGTGACTCTTGGGTAGCGGACTCCTACAATGAGCAGTTCTTC CASSDSWVADSYNEQFF TRBJ2-1 TRBV6-4 .
TGTGCCATCAGTGAGTCGTTTAGGGGAAACAACCAAGAGACCCAGTACTTC CAISESFRGNNQETQYF TRBJ2-5 TRBV10-3 .
TGTGCCAGCAGCCCGGTCTCGGCCTATGGCGAGCAGTACTTC CASSPVSAYGEQYF TRBJ2-7 TRBV7-2 .
TGCGCCAGCTCGGGGGGTAGCACAGATACGCAGTATTTT CASSGGSTDTQYF TRBJ2-3 TRBV10-1 TRBD2
TGCGCCAGCAGCGATGGGGCCCCGGTAGGGCAGTTCTTC CASSDGAPVGQFF TRBJ2-1 TRBV5-1 .
TGTGCCACCCAGACAGGGGGCAATCAGCCCCAGCATTTT CATQTGGNQPQHF TRBJ1-5 TRBV7-9 TRBD1
TGTGCCAGCAGTGTAGGGCGGTTTGGGGATACGCAGTATTTT CASSVGRFGDTQYF TRBJ2-3 TRBV2 .
TGTGCCAGCAGTGACAGGGCTTCCTCCTACGAGCAGTACTTC CASSDRASSYEQYF TRBJ2-7 TRBV6-1 .
TGTGCCAGCAGCTTAGCTAGCGCAAAAATCAATGAGCAGTTCTTC CASSLASAKINEQFF TRBJ2-1 TRBV7-9 .
TGTGCCATCAAGCAGGGTGTCACAGATACGCAGTATTTT CAIKQGVTDTQYF TRBJ2-3 TRBV10-3 .
TGTGCCAGCAGTTTGGGTGGGGGTCGCTATGGCTACACCTTC CASSLGGGRYGYTF TRBJ1-2 TRBV28 .
TGTGCCAGCAGTCCCGTAGGAACCGGCACAGATACGCAGTATTTT CASSPVGTGTDTQYF TRBJ2-3 TRBV2 .
TGTGCCAGCAGCGCATCGCGACTAGCGAATTACAATGAGCAGTTCTTC CASSASRLANYNEQFF TRBJ2-1 TRBV7-3 TRBD2
TGCGCCAGCAGCTTGGAGGCTAGCGGGGGGAAGTCTTACGAGCAGTACTTC CASSLEASGGKSYEQYF TRBJ2-7 TRBV5-1 TRBD2
TGTGCCAGCAGTTTAGAGGGGAAGTATGGCACTGAAGCTTTCTTT CASSLEGKYGTEAFF TRBJ1-1 TRBV27 .
TGCAGCGCCCGGACAGAAAGCTCCTACGAGCAGTACTTC CSARTESSYEQYF TRBJ2-7 TRBV29-1 .
TGTGCCAGCAGTTTTAGGGAAGGCTATGGCTACACCTTC CASSFREGYGYTF TRBJ1-2 TRBV28 .
TGTGCCAGCAGCCTGGGGGACATTAGCACAGATACGCAGTATTTT CASSLGDISTDTQYF TRBJ2-3 TRBV5-5 .
TGTGCCAGCCAGCGGCAGGCGGGGACAGATACGCAGTATTTT CASQRQAGTDTQYF TRBJ2-3 TRBV7-9 .
TGTGCCAGCAGTGTCACAGGGGCTGGGGCCAACGTCCTGACTTTC CASSVTGAGANVLTF TRBJ2-6 TRBV2 TRBD1
TGTGCCAGCAGCTTGCCCGGGACACTATACGAGCAGTACTTC CASSLPGTLYEQYF TRBJ2-7 TRBV11-1 .
TGTGCCAGCAGTTACTCCGGGACGGTCTCTGGAAACACCATATATTTT CASSYSGTVSGNTIYF TRBJ1-3 TRBV6-5 .
TGTGCCACCAGCAGAGATCACTTCCCCCAGCATTTT CATSRDHFPQHF TRBJ1-5 TRBV15 .
TGCGCCAGCAGTCGGGACGGCCAGAACACTGAAGCTTTCTTT CASSRDGQNTEAFF TRBJ1-1 TRBV5-1 .
TGTGCCATCATGGGTAGCCCAAATGAGCAGTTCTTC CAIMGSPNEQFF TRBJ2-1 TRBV10-3 .
TGTGCCAGCAGTACAGGGGGCCCGGGGTCTAACTATGGCTACACCTTC CASSTGGPGSNYGYTF TRBJ1-2 TRBV6-6 TRBD1
TGTGCCAGCAGCTCGCCGGGACAGAATCAGCCCCAGCATTTT CASSSPGQNQPQHF TRBJ1-5 TRBV5-4 TRBD1
TGTGCCACCGATCCGGGGGGGCTGGTCTACGAGCAGTACTTC CATDPGGLVYEQYF TRBJ2-7 TRBV28 TRBD2
TGTGCCAGTAGTCATACAGGGCCTAGCTTGGCAACCCAGTACTTC CASSHTGPSLATQYF TRBJ2-5 TRBV19 .
TGTGCCAGTAGTATAAGGCGCCAAATTAACACTGAAGCTTTCTTT CASSIRRQINTEAFF TRBJ1-1 TRBV19 .